This T cell receptor beta chain is from a study of blood T cell repertoires in COVID-19. Study context: PBMCs, B-cell-depleted T cells, or T cells provided the cDNA or gDNA that made up the material.

TCRdb's copy holds only in-frame clones and misses some; the assay was immunoSEQ multiplex PCR. The table shows 130,000 to 150,000 clones, with roughly 90% occurring only once. Input material: peripheral blood. The TCR comes from a man aged 50-59 years with active or convalescent COVID-19.

CDR3 DNA: TGCGCCAGCAGCTTGGCCTGGGGGAGGTTGGGGAACACTGAAGCTTTCTTT. This codes for CASSLAWGRLGNTEAFF. The chain links TRBV5-1 to TRBJ1-1, with D possibly matching TRBD1 (5 bases). Per the germline V gene, CDR1 is SGHRS and CDR2 is YFSETQ. This CDR3 is 17 amino acids long. Trimming stripped 0 bases from V and 1 base from J, with 16 bases between.